The 30 T cell receptor beta chains in this list originate from one sample, sequenced in a study of T cells after somatic rescue of genetic block. Sequenced by immunoSEQ multiplex PCR; TCRdb stores in-frame clones only, minus some. The repertoire includes about 67,000 clones, about 91% of them detected once, and around 3% sits in the top ten. The source material was peripheral blood mononuclear cells (PBMCs). These receptors were taken from a man aged 40-50 years.

This chain links TRBV27 with TRBJ2-5; D is unclear. The CDR3 consists of 14 residues. Trimming shortened V by 4 bases and J by 1 base, and 10 bases separated the two germline ends. The germline V gene encodes CDR1 MNHEY and CDR2 SMNVEV (reference sequence). The CDR3 DNA reads TGTGCCAGCAGTTCCCTCCCCGTCCAAGAGACCCAGTACTTC. Its translation: CASSSLPVQETQYF.

V gene TRBV5-1 combines with J gene TRBJ2-3, with 7 positions matching TRBD2. This CDR3 has 15 residues. The J segment lost 1 base and the V segment lost 4 bases, leaving 6 bases of the junction unmatched. Looked up from germline, CDR1 is SGHRS and CDR2 is YFSETQ. The CDR3 protein is CASSHTSGGTDTQYF. Here the CDR3 DNA reads TGCGCCAGCAGCCACACGAGCGGGGGCACAGATACGCAGTATTTT. Full variable domain (rest looked up from reference TRBV5-1 and TRBJ2-3): KAGVTQTPRYLIKTRGQQVTLSCSPISGHRSVSWYQQTPGQGLQFLFEYFSETQRNKGNFPGRFSGRQFSNSRSEMNVSTLELGDSALYLCASSHTSGGTDTQYFGPGTRLTVL.

The chain combines TRBV7-2 with TRBJ1-1, with unresolved D. Germline loops: CDR1 SGHTA, CDR2 FQGNSA. V lost 4 bases, J lost 1 base, and 10 bases lay in between. There are 14 residues in the CDR3. CDR3 protein: CASSSPPENTEAFF. The CDR3 nucleotides are TGTGCCAGCAGCTCACCTCCTGAGAACACTGAAGCTTTCTTT.

The V and J genes are TRBV19 and TRBJ2-3, with 9 bases lining up with TRBD2. J gave up 1 base and V 9 bases, and 5 bases lay outside the gene matches. CDR1 and CDR2 from the germline V gene are LNHDA and SQIVND (reference sequence). The CDR3 extends over 14 amino acids. In nucleotides, the CDR3 is TGTGCCAGCCTCGCGGGAGGGCGCACAGATACGCAGTATTTT. It encodes CASLAGGRTDTQYF.

Here the CDR3 DNA reads TGTGCCAGCAGCCCCCAGGGACAGGTGATTGGCCTAACGTACTTC. Translated: CASSPQGQVIGLTYF. The rearrangement joins TRBV7-2 to TRBJ2-7; TRBD1 agrees at 8 bases. The CDR3 loop spans 15 amino acids. In germline, CDR1 is SGHTA, CDR2 FQGNSA. V shed 5 bases, J shed 12 bases, and the junction held 18 bases outside the gene matches.

The chain carries TRBV5-5 and TRBJ2-7; 8 nucleotides line up with TRBD1. Germline assignment: CDR1 SGHKS and CDR2 YYEKEE (reference sequence). The CDR3 loop spans 16 amino acids. Losses at the gene ends were 4 bases for V and 2 bases for J; bases not matched to a gene: 11. DNA of the CDR3: TGTGCCAGCAGCGGAGGCCCGGGACAGGCAACCTACGAGCAGTACTTC. Encoded protein: CASSGGPGQATYEQYF.

The chain links TRBV9 to TRBJ1-2; a possible D gene is TRBD1 (5 bases). The germline V gene has CDR1 SGDLS and CDR2 YYNGEE. Trimming removed 0 bases at V and 8 bases at J, with 11 bases between. This CDR3 is 13 amino acids long. The CDR3 here is CASSVVSGIGYTF. Here the CDR3 DNA reads TGTGCCAGCAGCGTAGTTTCAGGGATAGGCTACACCTTC. Together with reference TRBV9 and TRBJ1-2, the CDR3 gives the full variable domain: DSGVTQTPKHLITATGQRVTLRCSPRSGDLSVYWYQQSLDQGLQFLIQYYNGEERAKGNILERFSAQQFPDLHSELNLSSLELGDSALYFCASSVVSGIGYTFGSGTRLTVV.

The chain has TRBV28 and TRBJ2-3; D might be TRBD1 (7 bases). Deletions cut 3 bases from V and 3 bases from J, with 13 bases between. The germline V gene encodes CDR1 MDHEN and CDR2 SYDVKM. The CDR3 has 15 amino acids. The CDR3 bases are TGTGCCAGCAGTTTGGAGGGGGCAGGAACAGATACGCAGTATTTT. Translating it yields CASSLEGAGTDTQYF.

This clone came up a few times. The chain employs TRBV19 and TRBJ1-5; weak D call: TRBD1 (6 bases). V was clipped by 3 bases and J by 1 base, with 16 bases between them. The CDR3 totals 17 residues. Germline CDR1 and CDR2: LNHDA and SQIVND (reference sequence). The DNA for the CDR3 is TGTGCCAGTAGTATGGGAAGAGGGACAACGAGCAATCAGCCCCAGCATTTT. Translation: CASSMGRGTTSNQPQHF.

The rearrangement links TRBV5-6 to TRBJ2-3, with a weak D call TRBD2 (6 bases). This CDR3 is built from 15 residues. From germline, CDR1 is SGHDT and CDR2 YYEEEE. The V end lost 0 bases, the J end lost 4 bases, and 12 bases lay between the germline ends. Here the CDR3 reads CASSLVEGGPDTQYF. The CDR3 region has the DNA TGTGCCAGCAGCTTGGTAGAGGGAGGCCCAGATACGCAGTATTTT.

The rearrangement uses TRBV2 and TRBJ2-2; D gene unclear. Trimming removed 0 bases at V and 1 base at J, with 0 bases between. This CDR3 has 13 amino acids. CDR1 and CDR2 (germline): SNHLY, FYNNEI. CDR3 protein: CASSEANTGELFF. CDR3 bases: TGTGCCAGCAGTGAAGCGAACACCGGGGAGCTGTTTTTT.

V usage is TRBV7-2 and J usage is TRBJ2-7; weak D call: TRBD2 (6 bases). The V end lost 1 base, the J end lost 0 bases, and 13 bases lay between the germline ends. Looked up from germline, CDR1 is SGHTA and CDR2 is FQGNSA. This CDR3 contains 16 residues. The CDR3 bases are TGTGCCAGCAGCTTAGGAGCGGGCACGAGCTCCTACGAGCAGTACTTC. This encodes CASSLGAGTSSYEQYF. Supplemented by reference TRBV7-2 and TRBJ2-7, the full variable domain reads GAGVSQSPSNKVTEKGKDVELRCDPISGHTALYWYRQSLGQGLEFLIYFQGNSAPDKSGLPSDRFSAERTGGSVSTLTIQRTQQEDSAVYLCASSLGAGTSSYEQYFGPGTRLTVT.

CDR3 sequence (DNA): TGTGCCAGCCGGGACAGCGTCTACGAGCAGTACTTC. It codes for CASRDSVYEQYF. The chain combines TRBV2 with TRBJ2-7; TRBD1 matches at 7 bases. Germline CDR1 SNHLY, CDR2 FYNNEI. The trim removed 8 bases at V and 3 bases at J, leaving 4 bases unmatched. The CDR3 consists of 12 residues.

A single count supports this clone. The chain links TRBV29-1 to TRBJ2-7; D is perhaps TRBD2 (5 bases). Germline V lookup: CDR1 SQVTM, CDR2 ANQGSEA. The germline V and J ends were trimmed by 4 bases and 2 bases, with 15 bases remaining between them. The CDR3 runs 14 residues. The CDR3 nucleotides read TGCAGCGTTGTCCCCGTGGAGGCGACCTACGAGCAGTACTTC. Its translation is CSVVPVEATYEQYF.

The genes are TRBV14 and TRBJ2-7; D gene unclear. The V gene's germline CDR1 is SGHDN and CDR2 FVKESK. Deletions cut 0 bases from V and 0 bases from J, with 6 bases between. The CDR3 sequence is 14 residues long. In DNA form, the CDR3 reads TGTGCCAGCAGCCAAGAACCGGGCTCCTACGAGCAGTACTTC. Amino acids: CASSQEPGSYEQYF.

V is TRBV7-9 and J is TRBJ2-5; D gene ambiguous. The CDR3 is 13 residues long. The germline CDR1 and CDR2 sequences are SEHNR and FQNEAQ (reference sequence). Trimming left V 4 bases short and J 2 bases short, with 8 bases between. The CDR3 DNA sequence: TGTGCCAGCAGCTCGACACCTCAAGAGACCCAGTACTTC. Protein: CASSSTPQETQYF.

This clone was observed once. The chain has TRBV5-1 and TRBJ2-2, with 7 bases that match TRBD2. Germline V lookup: CDR1 SGHRS, CDR2 YFSETQ. The J segment lost 4 bases and the V segment lost 0 bases, leaving 6 bases of the junction unmatched. The CDR3 is made up of 16 amino acids. CDR3 bases: TGCGCCAGCAGCTTGGGGGGCGGGAGAAGCACCGGGGAGCTGTTTTTT. This sequence encodes CASSLGGGRSTGELFF.

The chain uses TRBV10-1 and TRBJ2-2, with a weak D call TRBD1 (6 bases). Trimming pared 6 bases from V and 5 bases from J, leaving 13 bases between. The V gene's germline CDR1 is WNHNN and CDR2 SYGVQD (reference sequence). The CDR3 covers 14 residues. The chain's CDR3 is CASSRTGITGELFF. Written as DNA, the CDR3 is TGCGCCAGCAGCCGAACAGGGATAACCGGGGAGCTGTTTTTT.

The rearrangement joins TRBV6-5 to TRBJ1-1; D call uncertain. Germline lookup yields CDR1 MNHEY and CDR2 SVGAGI. The CDR3 is 16 amino acids. Trimming shortened V by 0 bases and J by 2 bases, and 13 bases separated the two germline ends. The CDR3 loop reads CASSYSRHVHNTEAFF. The CDR3 DNA reads as TGTGCCAGCAGTTACTCGAGGCACGTCCATAACACTGAAGCTTTCTTT.

V gene TRBV7-2 combines with J gene TRBJ1-6; 7 bases align to TRBD1. The junction had 11 bases not matched to a gene; V was cut back by 5 bases and J by 7 bases. The CDR3 sequence is 16 residues long. Germline CDR1 reads SGHTA; CDR2 reads FQGNSA. CDR3 loop: CASSHDPTGRNSPLHF. The CDR3 DNA sequence: TGTGCCAGCAGCCACGACCCGACAGGGCGGAATTCACCCCTCCACTTT.

This chain links TRBV6-5 with TRBJ1-1; 7 nucleotides match TRBD1. The CDR3 contains 14 residues. Germline values: CDR1 MNHEY, CDR2 SVGAGI. V lost 5 bases, J lost 5 bases, and 8 bases stayed unmatched. The CDR3 nucleotides are TGTGCCAGCAGTGAGTTGACAGGGAAGACTGAAGCTTTCTTT. Amino acids: CASSELTGKTEAFF.

This chain links TRBV5-1 with TRBJ2-1; TRBD2 might be the D (5 bases). CDR1 and CDR2 (germline): SGHRS, YFSETQ. The CDR3 consists of 16 residues. V lost 4 bases and J lost 8, with 22 bases in between. The CDR3 here is CASSAAGIANLDEQFF. The CDR3 region has the DNA TGCGCCAGCAGCGCGGCCGGGATAGCTAACCTGGATGAGCAGTTCTTC.

V and J are TRBV4-2 and TRBJ1-2; 7 bases are shared with TRBD1. The V and J ends lost 1 base and 4 bases, in that order; junction bases with no gene match: 6. CDR1 is LGHNA and CDR2 is YNFKEQ in the germline V gene. CDR3 length: 15 amino acids. The CDR3 sequence is CASSQATGTAYGYTF. In nucleotides, the CDR3 is TGTGCCAGCAGCCAAGCGACCGGGACAGCCTATGGCTACACCTTC.

The chain uses TRBV14 and TRBJ2-5; D call uncertain. CDR1 and CDR2 (germline): SGHDN, FVKESK. V lost 6 bases to trimming and J lost 5 bases, with 16 bases between them. The CDR3 extends over 14 amino acids. The CDR3 DNA follows: TGTGCCAGCAGTCTGAGTGCAGCAGGCGAGACCCAGTACTTC. Residues: CASSLSAAGETQYF.

V is TRBV5-4 and J is TRBJ2-7; D remains unclear. Looked up from germline, CDR1 is SGHNT and CDR2 is YYREEE (reference sequence). The CDR3 extends over 13 amino acids. Trimming removed 0 bases from V and 2 bases from J, with 6 bases in between. The CDR3 loop reads CASSLDPAYEQYF. Written as DNA, the CDR3 is TGTGCCAGCAGCTTGGACCCGGCCTACGAGCAGTACTTC.

The CDR3 is CASTGTGTYGYTF. CDR3 DNA sequence: TGTGCCAGCACCGGGACAGGGACCTATGGCTACACCTTC. The J gene is TRBJ1-2, the V gene TRBV2; 9 bases map to TRBD1. The length of the CDR3 is 13 residues. In germline, CDR1 is SNHLY, CDR2 FYNNEI. J lost 4 bases, V lost 7 bases, and 4 bases had no gene match.

The J gene is TRBJ2-7, the V gene TRBV5-4; TRBD2 agrees at 9 bases. The CDR3 is 14 amino acids. Germline V gives CDR1 SGHNT, CDR2 YYREEE (reference sequence). The V segment lost 0 bases and the J segment 9 bases; nucleotides outside the gene matches: 7. The CDR3 protein is CASSLVNSGSGQYF. In nucleotides, the CDR3 is TGTGCCAGCAGCTTGGTGAATAGCGGGAGCGGGCAGTACTTC.

The chain links TRBV19 to TRBJ2-2; the D gene could be TRBD1 or TRBD2 (6 bases each). The CDR3 has 17 residues. Looked up from germline, CDR1 is LNHDA and CDR2 is SQIVND (reference sequence). V was trimmed by 1 base and J by 0 bases, leaving 12 bases between them. The CDR3 coding sequence is TGTGCCAGTAGTATAGGTTACGGGGGCGCGAACACCGGGGAGCTGTTTTTT. This gives the protein CASSIGYGGANTGELFF.

The chain has TRBV7-9 and TRBJ1-4; no definite D call. CDR3 length equals 15 residues. Germline V gene lookup returns CDR1 SEHNR and CDR2 FQNEAQ (reference sequence). V dropped 5 bases and J dropped 7 bases, with 17 bases sitting between them. The CDR3 region has the DNA TGTGCCAGCAGCCCCAGACGGTCGGGTACTGAAAAACTGTTTTTT. Translation gives CASSPRRSGTEKLFF.

The CDR3 sequence is CASSAGGYTEAFF. CDR3 nucleotides: TGTGCCAGCAGCGCGGGGGGTTACACTGAAGCTTTCTTT. The rearrangement uses TRBV5-6 and TRBJ1-1; possible D gene TRBD1, 5 bases. Looked up from germline, CDR1 is SGHDT and CDR2 is YYEEEE. The CDR3 has 13 amino acids. V was trimmed by 4 bases and J by 3 bases, leaving 10 bases between them.